The sequence of this TCR beta chain was determined in a study of long-term antiretroviral therapy in people with HIV. About the study: There is a gap of about a decade between the earliest samples and the later 2015 immediate-ART recommendation. Findings and caveats of the study: It was not possible to obtain data on ART adherence, viral resistance or therapy changes. HIV repertoires showed narrower CDR3 length ranges than controls.

An immunoSEQ assay, version v3.0, was performed at survey level. Assay used: immunoSEQ multiplex PCR; TCRdb lists only in-frame clones, some missing. The table records about 28,000 clones, 90% to 95% of them present only once. The CDR3 has 13 amino acids. Between the trimmed V and J ends, which lost 7 bases and 1 base, there was a span of 8 bases. CDR1 and CDR2 from the germline V gene are MNHNY and SVGAGI (reference sequence). Donors needed at least one pre-ART PBMC sample plus at least two post-ART samples. About this clone: The antigen is not known.

The chain couples TRBV6-6 to TRBJ1-3; D is ambiguous. The TCR comes from a man younger than 45 with HIV. The source material was unsorted PBMCs, sampled more than 6 years after starting antiretroviral therapy. The DNA of the CDR3 is TGTGCCAGCACCGTGGGGTCTGGAAACACCATATATTTT. The encoded protein is CASTVGSGNTIYF.